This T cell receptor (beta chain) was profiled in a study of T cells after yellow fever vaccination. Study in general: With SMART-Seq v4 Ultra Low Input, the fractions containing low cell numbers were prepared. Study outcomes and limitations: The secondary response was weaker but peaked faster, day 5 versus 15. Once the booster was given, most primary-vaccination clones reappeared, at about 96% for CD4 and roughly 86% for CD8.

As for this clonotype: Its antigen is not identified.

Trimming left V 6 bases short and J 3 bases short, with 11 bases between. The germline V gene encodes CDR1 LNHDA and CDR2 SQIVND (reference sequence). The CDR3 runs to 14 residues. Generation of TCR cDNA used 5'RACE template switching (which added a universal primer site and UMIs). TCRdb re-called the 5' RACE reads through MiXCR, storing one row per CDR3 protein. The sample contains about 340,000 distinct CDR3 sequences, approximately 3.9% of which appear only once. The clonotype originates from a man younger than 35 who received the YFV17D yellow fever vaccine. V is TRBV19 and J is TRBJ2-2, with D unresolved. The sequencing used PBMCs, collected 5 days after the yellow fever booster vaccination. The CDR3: CASSPLVHTGELFF. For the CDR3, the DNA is TGTGCCAGTAGCCCGCTAGTCCACACCGGGGAGCTGTTTTTT.